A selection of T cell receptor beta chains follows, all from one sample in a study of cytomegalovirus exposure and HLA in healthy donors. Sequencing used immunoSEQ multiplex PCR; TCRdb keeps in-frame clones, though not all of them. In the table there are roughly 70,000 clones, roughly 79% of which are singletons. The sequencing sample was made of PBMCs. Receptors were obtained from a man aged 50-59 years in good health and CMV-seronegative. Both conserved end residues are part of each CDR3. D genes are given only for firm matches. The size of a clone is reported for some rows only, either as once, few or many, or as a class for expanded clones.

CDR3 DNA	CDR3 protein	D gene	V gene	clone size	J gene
TGTGCCAGCAGACTTGCGGGAGCCACCTACGAGCAGTACTTC	CASRLAGATYEQYF	TRBD2	TRBV5-6	.	TRBJ2-7
TGTGCCAGCAGTACTGACAGAAACTATGGCTACACCTTC	CASSTDRNYGYTF	.	TRBV6-5	.	TRBJ1-2
TGTGCCAGCAGCCCGAGGGGGAGGGAGATTGGTGGCTACACCTTC	CASSPRGREIGGYTF	.	TRBV9	.	TRBJ1-2
TGCGCCAGCAGCCAAGATCGAGTCACCGGGGAGCTGTTTTTT	CASSQDRVTGELFF	.	TRBV4-3	.	TRBJ2-2
TGTGCCTGGAGTAGTAAGGGACTAGGGTTGGTCGAGGTCTCCTACGAGCAGTACTTC	CAWSSKGLGLVEVSYEQYF	TRBD2	TRBV30	.	TRBJ2-7
TGTGCCAGCTCACGGGACATGAACACTGAAGCTTTCTTT	CASSRDMNTEAFF	.	TRBV18	.	TRBJ1-1
TGTGCCAGCAGCTCAATCTACGAGCAGTACTTC	CASSSIYEQYF	.	TRBV11-2	.	TRBJ2-7
TGTGCCAGCAGTTACTCGAACGGGGGGGCTGGCGTCGAGCAGTACTTC	CASSYSNGGAGVEQYF	TRBD2	TRBV6-5	.	TRBJ2-7
TGTGCCAGCAGCGCCAGGCTCGAAGAGACCCAGTACTTC	CASSARLEETQYF	.	TRBV11-2	.	TRBJ2-5
TGCGCCAGCAGCTTGGACAGGGGCCTAGGACATGCTTTCTTT	CASSLDRGLGHAFF	TRBD1	TRBV5-1	.	TRBJ1-1
TGTGCCAGCAGTGCCAGGGGGCGCGCCTACGAGCAGTACTTC	CASSARGRAYEQYF	TRBD1	TRBV6-6	.	TRBJ2-7
TGTGCCAGCAGCTTAGGCGGGACGGATTTAAACACTGAAGCTTTCTTT	CASSLGGTDLNTEAFF	.	TRBV5-4	.	TRBJ1-1
TGTGCCAGCAGTCCGACAGGGGTGCGGTATGGCTACACCTTC	CASSPTGVRYGYTF	TRBD1	TRBV5-4	.	TRBJ1-2
TGTGCCAGCCGAACGAATCAGGGTTTTGCTGAAGCTTTCTTT	CASRTNQGFAEAFF	.	TRBV27	.	TRBJ1-1
TGCGCCAGCAGCTATAGGACAGGGCTACAAGAGACCCAGTACTTC	CASSYRTGLQETQYF	TRBD1	TRBV5-1	.	TRBJ2-5
TGTGCCAGCAGGTCCCGACAGGGGGCTGGAGGCTACACCTTC	CASRSRQGAGGYTF	TRBD1	TRBV6-6	.	TRBJ1-2
TGTGCCAGCAGCTACAGGGGTAATCAGCCCCAGCATTTT	CASSYRGNQPQHF	TRBD1	TRBV7-2	.	TRBJ1-5
TGTGCCAGCAGTGAGAAGGCAGACACGCAGCAGTACTTC	CASSEKADTQQYF	.	TRBV6-1	.	TRBJ2-7
TGTGCCAGCAGCTCAAGGACTGGTTTGGATACGCAGTATTTT	CASSSRTGLDTQYF	.	TRBV11-2	.	TRBJ2-3
TGTGCCAGCAGCCGGACTGTTTACGAGCAGTACTTC	CASSRTVYEQYF	.	TRBV7-9	.	TRBJ2-7
TGTGCCAGCAGTGAAGTGGGCGGACAGGCTGAAGCTTTCTTT	CASSEVGGQAEAFF	TRBD1	TRBV6-1	few	TRBJ1-1
TGCGCCAGCAGCTTGGGGCGGGGAGATGAAGCTTTCTTT	CASSLGRGDEAFF	.	TRBV5-1	.	TRBJ1-1
TGTGCCAGCAGCTTAGGTGGGGGGGGCTACAATGAGCAGTTCTTC	CASSLGGGGYNEQFF	TRBD2	TRBV13	few	TRBJ2-1
TGTGCCAGCAGCCCGACAGGGGCCCCCTACGAGCAGTACTTC	CASSPTGAPYEQYF	TRBD1	TRBV7-3	.	TRBJ2-7
TGCGCCAGCAGCTTGGAGGCGAAAACGGGAAAACTGTTTTTT	CASSLEAKTGKLFF	.	TRBV5-1	.	TRBJ1-4
TGTGCCAGCAGCCCCACATGGGGAGGGAAGAGCTCCTACGAGCAGTACTTC	CASSPTWGGKSSYEQYF	TRBD2	TRBV28	.	TRBJ2-7
TGCGCCAGCAGCACAGGGACGGTGAATCAGCCCCAGCATTTT	CASSTGTVNQPQHF	.	TRBV4-1	.	TRBJ1-5
TGTGCCATCAGTGAGTCGACCGGGAGGAATCAGCCCCAGCATTTT	CAISESTGRNQPQHF	.	TRBV10-3	few	TRBJ1-5
TGTGCCAGCAGCTTACACAGGGCGAACACCGGGGAGCTGTTTTTT	CASSLHRANTGELFF	.	TRBV7-9	.	TRBJ2-2
TGTGCCAGCAGCTCTTCTCCAACTAATGAAAAACTGTTTTTT	CASSSSPTNEKLFF	.	TRBV11-2	.	TRBJ1-4
TGTGCCTGGAGTGATCGGGGACAGAATCGCTACAATGAGCAGTTCTTC	CAWSDRGQNRYNEQFF	TRBD1	TRBV30	.	TRBJ2-1
TGCAGCGTTGAAGACAAACCCGGGGGGAATACGCAGTATTTT	CSVEDKPGGNTQYF	TRBD2	TRBV29-1	.	TRBJ2-3
TGTGCCAGCAGCTTTTCGGTCCTGAGCTCCTACGAGCAGTACTTC	CASSFSVLSSYEQYF	.	TRBV7-2	.	TRBJ2-7
TGTGCCAGTAGTGAAGCACAGGGAGCCTACGAGCAGTACTTC	CASSEAQGAYEQYF	.	TRBV19	.	TRBJ2-7
TGTGCCAGCAGCCAGACATCGCTTAACTATGGCTACACCTTC	CASSQTSLNYGYTF	.	TRBV7-9	.	TRBJ1-2
TGTGCCAGCAGTGTCCGATCAGGCGCTGAAGCTTTCTTT	CASSVRSGAEAFF	.	TRBV6-1	.	TRBJ1-1
TGCAGTGCTAGCTATCCAGCTTTCTTT	CSASYPAFF	.	TRBV20-1	.	TRBJ1-1
TGTGCCAGCAGCCGACAACAGAATACAGGGGGGTCGAGCTACGAGCAGTACTTC	CASSRQQNTGGSSYEQYF	TRBD1	TRBV7-6	.	TRBJ2-7
TGTGCCAGCAGTGACCTAGCGGGAGGGTATTATACGCAGTATTTT	CASSDLAGGYYTQYF	TRBD2	TRBV28	.	TRBJ2-3
TGCGCCAGCAGCTTGGTCACAGGGGGTGGCTACACCTTC	CASSLVTGGGYTF	TRBD1	TRBV5-1	.	TRBJ1-2
TGTGCCATCAGTGAGTCAGGGGGCACTGAAGCTTTCTTT	CAISESGGTEAFF	.	TRBV10-3	few	TRBJ1-1
TGTGCCAGCAGCTTAGGCGGCAGGGGGAACGGGGAGCTGTTTTTT	CASSLGGRGNGELFF	TRBD1	TRBV11-2	.	TRBJ2-2
TGTGCCAGCAGCTTAGGACAGAAAGATGGCTACACCTTC	CASSLGQKDGYTF	.	TRBV11-2	.	TRBJ1-2
TGTGCCAGCAGCGGATTAAGGCCGGGGGGCCTCACTGAAGCTTTCTTT	CASSGLRPGGLTEAFF	.	TRBV7-2	.	TRBJ1-1
TGTGCCAGCAGGGATGGACAAGGTAATGAAAAACTGTTTTTT	CASRDGQGNEKLFF	.	TRBV21-1	.	TRBJ1-4
TGCAGCGTTCGCAGGGGGCAGGGCTACACCTTC	CSVRRGQGYTF	TRBD1	TRBV29-1	.	TRBJ1-2
TGTGCTAGCAGCCCCGGGACTTCGCTGGGCGAGCAGTACTTC	CASSPGTSLGEQYF	.	TRBV7-7	.	TRBJ2-7
TGCGCCATCACAGGGCAGCTCGACAATGAGCAGTTCTTC	CAITGQLDNEQFF	.	TRBV10-3	.	TRBJ2-1
TGTGCTAGCAGCTTAGCCAGCGGGAGTTCAGAGACCCAGTACTTC	CASSLASGSSETQYF	TRBD2	TRBV7-7	.	TRBJ2-5
TGTGCCACCAGCATTAACAGGGCAGGCAATCAGCCCCAGCATTTT	CATSINRAGNQPQHF	.	TRBV15	.	TRBJ1-5
TGTGCCATCAGTGAGACTAGCCGCACCGGGGAGCTGTTTTTT	CAISETSRTGELFF	.	TRBV10-3	.	TRBJ2-2
TGCGCCAGCAGCTTGGGACAGGGGGCCCCCTACGAGCAGTACTTC	CASSLGQGAPYEQYF	TRBD1	TRBV5-1	.	TRBJ2-7
TGTGCCTGGAGTATGACAGTAAACACTGAAGCTTTCTTT	CAWSMTVNTEAFF	.	TRBV30	.	TRBJ1-1
TGTGCCAGCAGCCTCTCGCCAACGGGAGATACGCAGTATTTT	CASSLSPTGDTQYF	.	TRBV7-2	.	TRBJ2-3
TGTGCCAGCAGCTTAGGTACAGTTACCTACGAGCAGTACTTC	CASSLGTVTYEQYF	.	TRBV7-2	.	TRBJ2-7
TGCGCCAGCAGCCAAGATAGGGCAGGACAGGGTGAAAAACTGTTTTTT	CASSQDRAGQGEKLFF	TRBD1	TRBV4-3	.	TRBJ1-4
TGTGCCTGTGAGACAGCTAACTATGGCTACACCTTC	CACETANYGYTF	.	TRBV30	.	TRBJ1-2
TGTGCCAGCAGCTTAGACAGGGCGGAAAAACTGTTTTTT	CASSLDRAEKLFF	TRBD1	TRBV5-5	.	TRBJ1-4